This TCR beta chain was identified in a study of blood T cell repertoires in COVID-19 (dated by TCRdb to about 2020). Background on the whole study: Samples from collaborators originated in the United States, Italy and Spain and spanned both the acute and convalescent phases of COVID-19. The material from the prospective study consisted of cDNA or gDNA derived from T cells, B-cell-depleted T cells, or PBMCs. The dataset comprised deeply sampled blood TCRbeta repertoires from subjects exposed to, actively infected with, or recovered from COVID-19. The repertoires were made available in a free public database intended to serve as a resource for research on the immune response to SARS-CoV-2. The samples were drawn from the first 160 participants of the ongoing ImmuneRACE study and from 1,254 subjects provided by 6 global collaborators. Sample metadata almost always included a de-identified subject ID, COVID-19 status, age in years and sex. Where available, HLA class I and class II types were obtained from metadata supplied by the sample provider rather than from assay-based typing.

TCRbeta CDR3 regions were amplified from genomic DNA by means of the immunoSEQ Assay, a bias-controlled multiplex PCR. The original pipeline was this. The number of nucleated cells in each sample was estimated by amplification of reference gene primers within the assay. To quantify the absolute abundance of each unique TCRbeta CDR3 rearrangement, sequence reads were collapsed and filtered. For each sample, productive Simpson clonality was calculated by taking the square root of Simpson's diversity index across productive rearrangements. The table was pulled from immuneACCESS by TCRdb, which kept in-frame rearrangements only. Such tables lose some clones; where checked, under half of the loss comes from unresolved V genes, and the rest has no known cause. V and J calls and clone size come straight from that table; D and trimming were deduced from the DNA. The sample profile shows a few hundred thousand clones; around 81% of them were found once. Of the sample, around 7.3% is held by the ten largest clones.

From V the trimming removes 7 bases and from J it removes 2 bases, while the gene matches leave 6 bases of the junction unaccounted for. From cysteine to phenylalanine, the CDR3 is 16 amino acids long. Only the CDR3 region is kept as DNA, spanning 48 bases read in frame from base 1. The germline V gene sets CDR1 to SGDLS and CDR2 to YYNGEE. Each collaborating institution followed its own protocols to collect whole blood in K2EDTA tubes. Collaborator samples were shipped for TCRbeta analysis as frozen whole blood, isolated PBMCs, or DNA extracted from either sample type. Concerning this clone: Its antigen is currently not known. Base qualities are not recorded, but no much larger clone differs from it by a single base.

Overall results and qualifications from the work: How much clinical and demographic metadata was included differed by source and by participant, and the metadata was provided uncurated.

Sequenced sample: peripheral blood. This clonotype originated in a woman between 70 and 85 years old with acute or convalescent COVID-19. Recombination joined TRBV9 with TRBJ2-5; TRBD2 matches 15 bases in the middle. CDR3 protein: CASGIGLAGGQETQYF. The DNA reads TGTGCCAGCGGAATTGGACTAGCGGGGGGGCAAGAGACCCAGTACTTC. Full variable domain (CDR3 extended with the reference TRBV9 and TRBJ2-5 proteins): DSGVTQTPKHLITATGQRVTLRCSPRSGDLSVYWYQQSLDQGLQFLIQYYNGEERAKGNILERFSAQQFPDLHSELNLSSLELGDSALYFCASGIGLAGGQETQYFGPGTRLLVL.